Listed below are T cell receptor beta chains from one sample, sequenced in a study of shared clonotypes between healthy human individuals. The method was immunoSEQ multiplex PCR; TCRdb's version includes in-frame clones alone and lacks a portion of them. The sample lists around 600,000 clones, approximately 97% seen once, with less than 0.065% in the top ten. The sample consisted of naive CD4+ T cells sorted from blood. The receptors stem from a woman aged 25 to 39 in good health. CDR3s include the opening cysteine and the closing phenylalanine or tryptophan. Each record gives: clone size, J gene, V gene, D gene, CDR3 DNA, CDR3 protein. The D gene is left open where the match is weak. The size entry is marked missing in some rows and otherwise reads once, few, many or a size class.

abundance: few
j_gene: TRBJ1-1
v_gene: TRBV19
d_gene: TRBD1
CDR3nt: TGTGCCAGTAGAATCTTCCGGACAGGGGTTGCCATGAACACTGAAGCTTTCTTT
CDR3aa: CASRIFRTGVAMNTEAFF

abundance: .
j_gene: TRBJ2-5
v_gene: TRBV19
d_gene: TRBD1
CDR3nt: TGTGCCAGTAATGACAGGGGGGAGACCCAGTACTTC
CDR3aa: CASNDRGETQYF

abundance: .
j_gene: TRBJ2-5
v_gene: TRBV11-2
d_gene: TRBD2
CDR3nt: TGTGCCAGCAGCCAGGGACTAGCGAGACAAGAGACCCAGTACTTC
CDR3aa: CASSQGLARQETQYF

abundance: .
j_gene: TRBJ1-1
v_gene: TRBV28
d_gene: .
CDR3nt: TGTGCCAGCAGTCGGCAGAACACTGAAGCTTTCTTT
CDR3aa: CASSRQNTEAFF

abundance: .
j_gene: TRBJ2-5
v_gene: TRBV5-1
d_gene: .
CDR3nt: TGCGCCAGCAGCGAGGATTTCCCCTGGGGGGAGACCCAGTACTTC
CDR3aa: CASSEDFPWGETQYF

abundance: .
j_gene: TRBJ2-7
v_gene: TRBV19
d_gene: TRBD2
CDR3nt: TGTGCCAGTAAGACTAGCGGGAGCTCCTACGAGCAGTACTTC
CDR3aa: CASKTSGSSYEQYF

abundance: .
j_gene: TRBJ1-5
v_gene: TRBV28
d_gene: TRBD1
CDR3nt: TGTGCCAGCAGTTTATTAGGGGGACAGGGGTGGCAGCCCCAGCATTTT
CDR3aa: CASSLLGGQGWQPQHF

abundance: .
j_gene: TRBJ2-1
v_gene: TRBV5-8
d_gene: .
CDR3nt: TGTGCCAGCAGCCTTTCAGGAGACAATGAGCAGTTCTTC
CDR3aa: CASSLSGDNEQFF

abundance: once
j_gene: TRBJ2-7
v_gene: TRBV28
d_gene: TRBD1
CDR3nt: TGTGCCAGCAGCAGATTATGGGACAGGGGGTCCTACGAGCAGTACTTC
CDR3aa: CASSRLWDRGSYEQYF

abundance: .
j_gene: TRBJ2-7
v_gene: TRBV5-1
d_gene: TRBD2
CDR3nt: TGCGCCAGCAGCTTGGCCGTGGTAGCGGGAGCCTCCGAGCAGTACTTC
CDR3aa: CASSLAVVAGASEQYF

abundance: .
j_gene: TRBJ2-7
v_gene: TRBV6-1
d_gene: TRBD1
CDR3nt: TGTGCCAGCACCACCGGGACAGGGAAGGACGAGCAGTACTTC
CDR3aa: CASTTGTGKDEQYF

abundance: once
j_gene: TRBJ1-2
v_gene: TRBV16
d_gene: TRBD1
CDR3nt: TGTGCCAGCAGCCAAACCGGGACAGGGGTTGGCTACACCTTC
CDR3aa: CASSQTGTGVGYTF

abundance: .
j_gene: TRBJ2-7
v_gene: TRBV5-6
d_gene: .
CDR3nt: TGTGCCAGCAGCTTGGATGTCTACGAGCAGTACTTC
CDR3aa: CASSLDVYEQYF

abundance: .
j_gene: TRBJ1-1
v_gene: TRBV29-1
d_gene: .
CDR3nt: TGCAGCGTTGGTAGGGTCACTGAAGCTTTCTTT
CDR3aa: CSVGRVTEAFF

abundance: .
j_gene: TRBJ1-2
v_gene: TRBV5-1
d_gene: .
CDR3nt: TGCGCCAGCAGCTCCTCAGAGAACTATGGCTACACCTTC
CDR3aa: CASSSSENYGYTF

abundance: .
j_gene: TRBJ1-1
v_gene: TRBV4-1
d_gene: .
CDR3nt: TGCGCCAGCAGCCAATTAGGGAACACTGAAGCTTTCTTT
CDR3aa: CASSQLGNTEAFF

abundance: .
j_gene: TRBJ2-2
v_gene: TRBV7-3
d_gene: TRBD2
CDR3nt: TGTGCCAGCAGCTCCCGCCTGACTAGCGGGAGTGGTGGGGAGCTGTTTTTT
CDR3aa: CASSSRLTSGSGGELFF

abundance: .
j_gene: TRBJ2-1
v_gene: TRBV4-1
d_gene: TRBD2
CDR3nt: TGCGCCAGCACGAGCGGGAGGTTTTACAATGAGCAGTTCTTC
CDR3aa: CASTSGRFYNEQFF

abundance: .
j_gene: TRBJ1-5
v_gene: TRBV6-5
d_gene: .
CDR3nt: TGTGCCAGCAGGTTTAGTAGCAATCAGCCCCAGCATTTT
CDR3aa: CASRFSSNQPQHF

abundance: .
j_gene: TRBJ2-2
v_gene: TRBV21-1
d_gene: .
CDR3nt: TGTGCCAGCACCACCGGGACGAACACCGGGGAGCTGTTTTTT
CDR3aa: CASTTGTNTGELFF

abundance: .
j_gene: TRBJ1-4
v_gene: TRBV4-1
d_gene: .
CDR3nt: TGCGCCAGCAGCCTTCCTCCGACGGGGGTGGAAAAACTGTTTTTT
CDR3aa: CASSLPPTGVEKLFF

abundance: .
j_gene: TRBJ2-3
v_gene: TRBV5-1
d_gene: .
CDR3nt: TGCGCCAGCAGCTTCTTCCGCGGTAGCACAGATACGCAGTATTTT
CDR3aa: CASSFFRGSTDTQYF

abundance: .
j_gene: TRBJ2-3
v_gene: TRBV7-9
d_gene: .
CDR3nt: TGTGCCAGCAGCCCCTCAGGGCCAGATACGCAGTATTTT
CDR3aa: CASSPSGPDTQYF

abundance: .
j_gene: TRBJ2-5
v_gene: TRBV5-6
d_gene: TRBD1
CDR3nt: TGTGCCAGCAGTTATGCCACAGGGGTGCAGGAGACCCAGTACTTC
CDR3aa: CASSYATGVQETQYF

abundance: .
j_gene: TRBJ1-1
v_gene: TRBV11-2
d_gene: .
CDR3nt: TGTGCCAGCAGCCCCCTCACTCGGGGGCTGAACACTGAAGCTTTCTTT
CDR3aa: CASSPLTRGLNTEAFF

abundance: .
j_gene: TRBJ2-1
v_gene: TRBV5-1
d_gene: TRBD2
CDR3nt: TGCGCCAGCGCATTCAGCGGGAGCTCCTACAATGAGCAGTTCTTC
CDR3aa: CASAFSGSSYNEQFF

abundance: .
j_gene: TRBJ2-2
v_gene: TRBV7-7
d_gene: .
CDR3nt: TGTGCCAGCAGCCTCACCCTCGGCACCGGGGAGCTGTTTTTT
CDR3aa: CASSLTLGTGELFF

abundance: .
j_gene: TRBJ1-1
v_gene: TRBV28
d_gene: .
CDR3nt: TGTGCCAGCAGTTTTGGCACTGAAGCTTTCTTT
CDR3aa: CASSFGTEAFF

abundance: .
j_gene: TRBJ2-1
v_gene: TRBV2
d_gene: .
CDR3nt: TGTGCCAGCAGGGAAGGGTCTACTAACAATGAGCAGTTCTTC
CDR3aa: CASREGSTNNEQFF

abundance: .
j_gene: TRBJ1-5
v_gene: TRBV6-6
d_gene: TRBD1
CDR3nt: TGTGCCAGCACAGGGGGCTTCAGCAATCAGCCCCAGCATTTT
CDR3aa: CASTGGFSNQPQHF

abundance: .
j_gene: TRBJ2-1
v_gene: TRBV9
d_gene: TRBD2
CDR3nt: TGTGCCAGCAGCCCGATAGCGGGGGGAAACAATGAGCAGTTCTTC
CDR3aa: CASSPIAGGNNEQFF

abundance: .
j_gene: TRBJ2-1
v_gene: TRBV10-3
d_gene: .
CDR3nt: TGTGCCATCAGTGAGCAGCCCGCGGAAGGGGGTGAGCAGTTCTTC
CDR3aa: CAISEQPAEGGEQFF

abundance: .
j_gene: TRBJ2-2
v_gene: TRBV5-6
d_gene: TRBD1
CDR3nt: TGTGCCAGCAGCCCACTAATGACAGGGACGAACACCGGGGAGCTGTTTTTT
CDR3aa: CASSPLMTGTNTGELFF

abundance: .
j_gene: TRBJ2-4
v_gene: TRBV6-6
d_gene: .
CDR3nt: TGTGCCAGCAAATCCAGGAGAGCCAAAAACATTCAGTACTTC
CDR3aa: CASKSRRAKNIQYF

abundance: .
j_gene: TRBJ1-5
v_gene: TRBV27
d_gene: TRBD1
CDR3nt: TGTGCCAGCAGAGCGGGACAGGGGGAAAATAGCAATCAGCCCCAGCATTTT
CDR3aa: CASRAGQGENSNQPQHF

abundance: once
j_gene: TRBJ1-1
v_gene: TRBV19
d_gene: .
CDR3nt: TGTGCCAGTAGTCTACAGGGTATGAACACTGAAGCTTTCTTT
CDR3aa: CASSLQGMNTEAFF

abundance: .
j_gene: TRBJ2-2
v_gene: TRBV27
d_gene: TRBD2
CDR3nt: TGTGCCAGCCGGATACTAGCGGGAGGGCCAGGTGGGGAGCTGTTTTTT
CDR3aa: CASRILAGGPGGELFF

abundance: .
j_gene: TRBJ1-1
v_gene: TRBV11-2
d_gene: TRBD1
CDR3nt: TGTGCCAGCAGCCCATGGGACAGGGGGCGAACTGAAGCTTTCTTT
CDR3aa: CASSPWDRGRTEAFF

abundance: .
j_gene: TRBJ2-2
v_gene: TRBV5-4
d_gene: .
CDR3nt: TGTGCCAGCAGGGCGGGACAGAACACCGGGGAGCTGTTTTTT
CDR3aa: CASRAGQNTGELFF

abundance: .
j_gene: TRBJ1-5
v_gene: TRBV28
d_gene: .
CDR3nt: TGTGCCAGCAGTTTCGACAGCACCCCGGGGGGTCAGCCCCAGCATTTT
CDR3aa: CASSFDSTPGGQPQHF

abundance: once
j_gene: TRBJ2-6
v_gene: TRBV2
d_gene: .
CDR3nt: TGTGCCAGCAGTCTTAGTCCGATACAAAGTCGGGCCAACGTCCTGACTTTC
CDR3aa: CASSLSPIQSRANVLTF

abundance: .
j_gene: TRBJ1-4
v_gene: TRBV20-1
d_gene: .
CDR3nt: TGCAGTGCTAGGAGAGAAAAACTGTTTTTT
CDR3aa: CSARREKLFF

abundance: .
j_gene: TRBJ1-2
v_gene: TRBV9
d_gene: .
CDR3nt: TGTGCCAGCACTAAGGGACTCTATGGCTACACCTTC
CDR3aa: CASTKGLYGYTF

abundance: .
j_gene: TRBJ2-5
v_gene: TRBV2
d_gene: TRBD1
CDR3nt: TGTGCCAGCGGCGACAGGGGTGGCCAAGAGACCCAGTACTTC
CDR3aa: CASGDRGGQETQYF

abundance: .
j_gene: TRBJ2-2
v_gene: TRBV2
d_gene: TRBD1
CDR3nt: TGTGCCAGCAGATGGGCAGGGGGTAACACCGGGGAGCTGTTTTTT
CDR3aa: CASRWAGGNTGELFF

abundance: once
j_gene: TRBJ2-3
v_gene: TRBV5-4
d_gene: TRBD2
CDR3nt: TGTGCCAGCAGCTTGGATCTAGCGGGAGCAGATACGCAGTATTTT
CDR3aa: CASSLDLAGADTQYF

abundance: .
j_gene: TRBJ2-7
v_gene: TRBV5-1
d_gene: .
CDR3nt: TGCGCCAGCAGCTTGTCCCCCTACGAGCAGTACTTC
CDR3aa: CASSLSPYEQYF

abundance: few
j_gene: TRBJ2-7
v_gene: TRBV4-1
d_gene: TRBD2
CDR3nt: TGCGCCAGCAGCCAGCCGACTAGCGGTACCTACGAGCAGTACTTC
CDR3aa: CASSQPTSGTYEQYF

abundance: .
j_gene: TRBJ2-5
v_gene: TRBV10-1
d_gene: TRBD2
CDR3nt: TGCGCCAGCAGTTCCGCCGGGACTAGCGGCAGGAAGTACTTC
CDR3aa: CASSSAGTSGRKYF

abundance: .
j_gene: TRBJ2-3
v_gene: TRBV5-4
d_gene: .
CDR3nt: TGTGCCAGCACCCTGAGAACGGGGTCCGCAGATACGCAGTATTTT
CDR3aa: CASTLRTGSADTQYF

abundance: .
j_gene: TRBJ2-7
v_gene: TRBV10-3
d_gene: TRBD2
CDR3nt: TGTGCCATCAGTGAGTCGATAGGAAGCGGGAAGCGGGAGACCTACGAGCAGTACTTC
CDR3aa: CAISESIGSGKRETYEQYF

abundance: .
j_gene: TRBJ2-7
v_gene: TRBV28
d_gene: TRBD2
CDR3nt: TGTGCCAGCAGCCCAGGACTAGCGGGAGGGGAAGAGCAGTACTTC
CDR3aa: CASSPGLAGGEEQYF

abundance: .
j_gene: TRBJ2-7
v_gene: TRBV25-1
d_gene: .
CDR3nt: TGTGCCAGCAGTGAATATGGGCGGACGGACAAGCAGTACTTC
CDR3aa: CASSEYGRTDKQYF

abundance: .
j_gene: TRBJ2-3
v_gene: TRBV28
d_gene: .
CDR3nt: TGTGCCAGCAGTTTAAGTGGCACAGATACGCAGTATTTT
CDR3aa: CASSLSGTDTQYF

abundance: .
j_gene: TRBJ1-6
v_gene: TRBV6-5
d_gene: TRBD1
CDR3nt: TGTGCCAGCAGTGGGACAGGGGCTAATTCACCCCTCCACTTT
CDR3aa: CASSGTGANSPLHF

abundance: .
j_gene: TRBJ2-1
v_gene: TRBV28
d_gene: TRBD1
CDR3nt: TGTGCCAGCAGTGCCGGAGGGACAGGGGGATACAATGAGCAGTTCTTC
CDR3aa: CASSAGGTGGYNEQFF

abundance: once
j_gene: TRBJ1-1
v_gene: TRBV5-1
d_gene: .
CDR3nt: TGCGCCAGTCGAATTACCGGGGGGATAATTACTGAAGCTTTCTTT
CDR3aa: CASRITGGIITEAFF

abundance: .
j_gene: TRBJ2-7
v_gene: TRBV29-1
d_gene: .
CDR3nt: TGCAGCGTCCGACCCACCCCTGCCCACTCCTACGAGCAGTACTTC
CDR3aa: CSVRPTPAHSYEQYF